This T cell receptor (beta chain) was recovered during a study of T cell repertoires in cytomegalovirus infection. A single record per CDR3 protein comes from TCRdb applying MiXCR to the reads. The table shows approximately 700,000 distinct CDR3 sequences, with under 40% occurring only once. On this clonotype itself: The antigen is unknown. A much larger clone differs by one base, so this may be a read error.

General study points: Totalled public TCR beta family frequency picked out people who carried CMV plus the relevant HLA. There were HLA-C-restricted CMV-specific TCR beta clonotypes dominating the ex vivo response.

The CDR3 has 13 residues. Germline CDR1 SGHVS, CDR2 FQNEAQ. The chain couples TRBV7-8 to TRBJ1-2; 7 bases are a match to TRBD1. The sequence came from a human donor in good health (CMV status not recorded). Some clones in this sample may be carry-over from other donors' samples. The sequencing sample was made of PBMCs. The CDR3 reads CASSEGQNYVYTF. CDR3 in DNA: TGTGCCAGCAGCGAGGGACAGAACTATGTCTACACCTTC.